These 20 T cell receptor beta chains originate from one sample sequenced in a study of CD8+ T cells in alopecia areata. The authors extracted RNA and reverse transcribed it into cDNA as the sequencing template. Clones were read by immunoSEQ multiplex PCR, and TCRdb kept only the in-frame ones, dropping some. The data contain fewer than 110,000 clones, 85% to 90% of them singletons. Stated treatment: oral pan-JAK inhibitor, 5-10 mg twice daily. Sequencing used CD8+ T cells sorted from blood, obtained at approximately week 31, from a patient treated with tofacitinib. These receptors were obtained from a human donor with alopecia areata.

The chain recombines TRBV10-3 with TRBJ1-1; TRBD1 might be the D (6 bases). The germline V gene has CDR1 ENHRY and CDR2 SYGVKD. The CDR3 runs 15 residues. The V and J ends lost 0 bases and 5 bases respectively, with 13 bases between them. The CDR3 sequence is CAISESGAGGTEAFF. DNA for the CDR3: TGTGCCATCAGTGAGTCGGGGGCAGGAGGGACTGAAGCTTTCTTT.

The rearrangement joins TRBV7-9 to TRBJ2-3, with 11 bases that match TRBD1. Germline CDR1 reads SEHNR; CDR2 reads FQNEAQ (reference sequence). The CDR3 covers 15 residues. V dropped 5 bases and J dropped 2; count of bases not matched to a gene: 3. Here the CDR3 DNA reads TGTGCCAGCAGCAAGGGACAGGGGGACACAGATACGCAGTATTTT. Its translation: CASSKGQGDTDTQYF.

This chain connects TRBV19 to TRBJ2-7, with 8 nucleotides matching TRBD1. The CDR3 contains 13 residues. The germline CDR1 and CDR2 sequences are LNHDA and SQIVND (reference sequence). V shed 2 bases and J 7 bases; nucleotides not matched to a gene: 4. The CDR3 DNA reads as TGTGCCAGTAGTATACAGGGGGCATCTGAGCAGTACTTC. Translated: CASSIQGASEQYF.

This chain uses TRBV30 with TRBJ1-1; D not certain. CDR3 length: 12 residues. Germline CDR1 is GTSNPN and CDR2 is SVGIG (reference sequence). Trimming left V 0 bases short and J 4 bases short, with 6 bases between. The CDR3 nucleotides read TGTGCCTGGAGTGTACTGGGCACTGAAGCTTTCTTT. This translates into CAWSVLGTEAFF.

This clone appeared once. The CDR3 protein is CSVVGDNEQFF. The CDR3 DNA reads TGCAGCGTTGTAGGGGACAATGAGCAGTTCTTC. The chain uses TRBV29-1 and TRBJ2-1, with D possibly matching TRBD1 (5 bases). CDR3 length: 11 amino acids. Germline V lookup: CDR1 SQVTM, CDR2 ANQGSEA. V dropped 4 bases and J dropped 5 bases, with 6 bases sitting between them.

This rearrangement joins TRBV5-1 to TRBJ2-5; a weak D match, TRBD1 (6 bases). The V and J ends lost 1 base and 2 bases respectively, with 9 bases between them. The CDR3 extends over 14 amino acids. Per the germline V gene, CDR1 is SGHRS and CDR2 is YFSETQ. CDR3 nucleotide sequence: TGCGCCAGCAGCTTGAGTACAGGGCAAGAGACCCAGTACTTC. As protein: CASSLSTGQETQYF.

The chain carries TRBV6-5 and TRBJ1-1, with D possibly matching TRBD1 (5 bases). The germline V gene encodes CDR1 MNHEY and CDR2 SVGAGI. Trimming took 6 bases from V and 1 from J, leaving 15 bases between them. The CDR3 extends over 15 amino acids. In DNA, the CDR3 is TGTGCCAGCAGGGGAGAGGGGATCGAGAACACTGAAGCTTTCTTT. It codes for CASRGEGIENTEAFF.

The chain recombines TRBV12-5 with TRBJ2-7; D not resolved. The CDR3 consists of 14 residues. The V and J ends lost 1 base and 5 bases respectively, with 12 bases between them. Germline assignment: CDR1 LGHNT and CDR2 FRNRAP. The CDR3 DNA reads TGTGCTAGTGGTTTGGGTGGGGTCCCCGACGAGCAGTACTTC. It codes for CASGLGGVPDEQYF.

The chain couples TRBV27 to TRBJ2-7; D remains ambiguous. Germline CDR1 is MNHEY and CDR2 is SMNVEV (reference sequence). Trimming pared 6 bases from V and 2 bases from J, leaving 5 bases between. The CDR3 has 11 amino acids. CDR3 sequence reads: CASSDAYEQYF. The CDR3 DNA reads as TGTGCCAGCAGCGATGCCTACGAGCAGTACTTC.

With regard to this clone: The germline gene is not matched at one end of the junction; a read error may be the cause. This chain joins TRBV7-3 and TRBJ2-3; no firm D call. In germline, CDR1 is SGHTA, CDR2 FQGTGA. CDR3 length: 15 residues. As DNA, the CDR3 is TGTGCCAGCAGCTTATCCCTTAGTAGCATAGATACGCAGTATTTT. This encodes CASSLSLSSIDTQYF.

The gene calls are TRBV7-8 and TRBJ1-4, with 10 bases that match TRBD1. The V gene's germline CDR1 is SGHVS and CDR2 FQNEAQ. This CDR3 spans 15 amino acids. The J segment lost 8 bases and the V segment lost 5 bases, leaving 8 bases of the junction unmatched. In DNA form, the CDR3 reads TGTGCCAGCAGCCCCTGGACAGGGGGTCAAGAAAAACTGTTTTTT. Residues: CASSPWTGGQEKLFF. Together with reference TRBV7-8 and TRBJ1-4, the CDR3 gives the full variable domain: GAGVSQSPRYKVAKRGQDVALRCDPISGHVSLFWYQQALGQGPEFLTYFQNEAQLDKSGLPSDRFFAERPEGSVSTLKIQRTQQEDSAVYLCASSPWTGGQEKLFFGSGTQLSVL.

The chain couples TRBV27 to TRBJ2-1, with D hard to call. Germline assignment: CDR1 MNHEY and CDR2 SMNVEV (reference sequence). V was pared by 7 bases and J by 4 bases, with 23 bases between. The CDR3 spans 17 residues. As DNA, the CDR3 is TGTGCCAGCACCTATGGCGTGGACCCAACTGCATACAATGAGCAGTTCTTC. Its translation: CASTYGVDPTAYNEQFF.

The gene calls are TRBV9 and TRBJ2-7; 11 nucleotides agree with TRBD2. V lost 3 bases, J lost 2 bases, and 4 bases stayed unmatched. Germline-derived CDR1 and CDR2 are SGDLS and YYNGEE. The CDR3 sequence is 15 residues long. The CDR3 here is CASSAHSGRAYEQYF. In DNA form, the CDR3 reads TGTGCCAGCAGCGCCCATAGCGGGAGGGCCTACGAGCAGTACTTC.

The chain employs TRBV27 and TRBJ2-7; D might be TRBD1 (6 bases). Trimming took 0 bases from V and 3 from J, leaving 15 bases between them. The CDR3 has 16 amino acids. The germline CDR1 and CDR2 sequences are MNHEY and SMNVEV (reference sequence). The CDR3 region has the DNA TGTGCCAGCAGTTTATCGAGGCTAGGGGGTGGCTACGAGCAGTACTTC. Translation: CASSLSRLGGGYEQYF.

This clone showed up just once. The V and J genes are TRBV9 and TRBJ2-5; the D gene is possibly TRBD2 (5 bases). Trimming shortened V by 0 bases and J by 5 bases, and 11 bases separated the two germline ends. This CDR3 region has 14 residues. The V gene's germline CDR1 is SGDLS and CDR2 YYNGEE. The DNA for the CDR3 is TGTGCCAGCAGCGTAGAACTAGTTGGGGAGACCCAGTACTTC. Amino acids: CASSVELVGETQYF.

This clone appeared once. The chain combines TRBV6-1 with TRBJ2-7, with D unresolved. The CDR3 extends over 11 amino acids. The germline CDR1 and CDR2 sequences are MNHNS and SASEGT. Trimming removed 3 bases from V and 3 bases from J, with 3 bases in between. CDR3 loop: CASSDHYEQYF. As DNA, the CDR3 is TGTGCCAGCAGTGACCACTACGAGCAGTACTTC.

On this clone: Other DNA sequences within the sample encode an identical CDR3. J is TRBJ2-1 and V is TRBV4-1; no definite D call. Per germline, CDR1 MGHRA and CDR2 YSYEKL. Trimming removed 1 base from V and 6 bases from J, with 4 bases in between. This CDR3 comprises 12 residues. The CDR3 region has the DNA TGCGCCAGCAGCCAAGGAAGCAATGAGCAGTTCTTC. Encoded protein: CASSQGSNEQFF.

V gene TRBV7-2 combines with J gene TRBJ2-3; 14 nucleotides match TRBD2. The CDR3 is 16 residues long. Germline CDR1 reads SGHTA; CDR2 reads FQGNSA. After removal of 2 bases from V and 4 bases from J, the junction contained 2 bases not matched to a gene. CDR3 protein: CASSLRGLAGADTQYF. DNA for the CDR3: TGTGCCAGCAGCTTAAGGGGACTAGCGGGAGCAGATACGCAGTATTTT.

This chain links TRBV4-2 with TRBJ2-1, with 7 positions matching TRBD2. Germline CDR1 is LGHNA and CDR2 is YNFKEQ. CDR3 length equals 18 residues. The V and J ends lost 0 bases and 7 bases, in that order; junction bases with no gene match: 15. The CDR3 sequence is CASSQEEALGGSGNEQFF. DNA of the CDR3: TGTGCCAGCAGCCAAGAAGAGGCTCTCGGAGGTAGCGGGAATGAGCAGTTCTTC.

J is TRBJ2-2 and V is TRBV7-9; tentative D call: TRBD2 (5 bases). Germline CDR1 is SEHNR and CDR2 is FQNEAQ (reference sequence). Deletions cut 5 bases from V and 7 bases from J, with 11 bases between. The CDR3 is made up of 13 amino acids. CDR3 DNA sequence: TGTGCCAGCAGCCCGAAGGGAGTCGGGGAGCTGTTTTTT. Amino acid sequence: CASSPKGVGELFF.